The 13 T cell receptor beta chains presented below share a single source sample, sequenced in a study of tissue T cells after allogeneic stem cell transplantation. The data were produced by immunoSEQ multiplex PCR, yet TCRdb's version contains in-frame clones alone and is incomplete. The sample holds 20,000 to 25,000 clones, roughly 72% seen once. Sequencing used spleen. The source is a female BALB/c mouse in good health. Strain MHC haplotype: H2-d.

With regard to this clone: Mouse gene names apply. The read comes to an end 1 residue before the CDR3 does, leaving the germline J gene to fill in the end. The rearrangement joins TRBV19 to TRBJ1-2; TRBD1 agrees at 10 bases. Germline loops: CDR1 FNHDT, CDR2 SITEND (reference sequence). This CDR3 is built from 13 residues. The V gene end was trimmed by 3 bases and the J gene end by 4 bases; junction bases not matched to a gene: 0. CDR3 amino acids: CASSRTGGSDYTF. The CDR3 DNA, read in part, is TGTGCCAGCAGTAGGACAGGGGGCTCCGACTACACC.

On this clone itself: Germline and genes here are mouse. The sequenced fragment ends 1 residue before the CDR3 boundary, so the rest is inferred from the germline J gene. V is TRBV13-1 and J is TRBJ2-5; 10 bases match TRBD1. This CDR3 comprises 14 residues. V shed 5 bases, J shed 4 bases, and the junction held 4 bases outside the gene matches. Germline V gives CDR1 NSHNY, CDR2 SYGAGN. Partial CDR3 DNA: TGTGCCAGCAGAGCCGGGACAGGGGAAGACACCCAGTAC. This gives the protein CASRAGTGEDTQY. The full CDR3 reads CASRAGTGEDTQYF.

Concerning this clone: Gene names and germline match the mouse. The missing CDR3 end, 1 residue past where the read stops, is filled in from the germline J gene. This chain joins TRBV4 and TRBJ2-5, with 8 positions matching TRBD2. The CDR3 contains 14 residues. The V segment lost 5 bases and the J segment 3 bases; nucleotides outside the gene matches: 4. Germline V gene lookup returns CDR1 LGHDT and CDR2 YNNKQL (reference sequence). The CDR3 loop is CASSPWGVQDTQYF. The sequenced part of the CDR3 DNA is TGTGCCAGCAGCCCCTGGGGGGTTCAAGACACCCAGTAC.

Notes on this clone: Germline and genes: mouse. The missing CDR3 end, 1 residue past where the read stops, is filled in from the germline J gene. The rearrangement joins TRBV2 to TRBJ2-5, with D maybe TRBD1 (6 bases). Germline V lookup: CDR1 LGHNA, CDR2 YSYQKL. This CDR3 region has 14 residues. The V gene lost 2 bases and the J gene lost 2 bases, with 8 bases spanning the gap. CDR3 protein: CASSQRGGQDTQYF. Incomplete CDR3 DNA: TGTGCCAGCAGCCAACGAGGGGGCCAAGACACCCAGTAC.

To note about this clone: Mouse germline and gene names are used. Read sequence stops 1 residue before the CDR3 end, and the germline J gene provides the missing end. V usage is TRBV13-3 and J usage is TRBJ2-5, with D possibly matching TRBD2 (7 bases). Germline assignment: CDR1 NNHDY and CDR2 SYVADS. The CDR3 loop spans 14 amino acids. V dropped 2 bases and J dropped 8 bases, with 15 bases sitting between them. The part of the CDR3 DNA that was read is TGTGCCAGCAGTGACGTGGGGGGCGCGGGCACCCAGTAC. Amino acid sequence: CASSDVGGAGTQY. The CDR3 in full is CASSDVGGAGTQYF.

This clone has a single count. Here the gene names and germline are mouse. The read is 1 residue too short to cover the CDR3 end, so that end is filled in from the germline J gene. This chain joins TRBV13-3 and TRBJ1-4, with a weak D call TRBD1 (6 bases). The CDR3 spans 14 residues. V was pared by 4 bases and J by 2 bases, with 9 bases between. The germline V gene has CDR1 NNHDY and CDR2 SYVADS. This chain's CDR3 is CASSYRDSNERLFF. Incomplete CDR3 DNA: TGTGCCAGCAGTTACAGGGACTCCAACGAAAGATTATTT.

Comments on this clone: Gene names refer to mouse genes. Sequencing ends 1 residue short of the CDR3 end; the germline J gene provides the rest. The chain has TRBV13-3 and TRBJ2-5; TRBD1 aligns across 11 bases. CDR1 and CDR2 from the germline V gene are NNHDY and SYVADS. Trimming removed 3 bases from V and 2 bases from J; junction bases left unmatched: 2. The CDR3 is 15 amino acids. This CDR3 reads CASSGTGGAQDTQYF. The covered CDR3 bases are TGTGCCAGCAGTGGGACAGGGGGCGCCCAAGACACCCAGTAC. Looking up the rest from reference TRBV13-3 and TRBJ2-5 gives the full variable domain: EAAVTQSPRSKVAVTGGKVTLSCHQTNNHDYMYWYRQDTGHGLRLIHYSYVADSTEKGDIPDGYKASRPSQENFSLILELASLSQTAVYFCASSGTGGAQDTQYFGPGTRLLVL.

A remark on this clone: Here the gene names and germline are mouse. CDR3 DNA (partial): TGTGCCAGCAGCCACACGGGGGGGTCAGAAACGCTGTAT. Translation gives CASSHTGGSETLY. The full CDR3 protein reads CASSHTGGSETLYF. The chain uses TRBV4 and TRBJ2-3; 7 bases are shared with TRBD2. From the germline J gene comes the end of the CDR3, since the read stops 1 residue before it. Germline CDR1 is LGHDT and CDR2 is YNNKQL (reference sequence). The CDR3 loop spans 14 amino acids. V was pared by 5 bases and J by 4 bases, with 6 bases of the junction left unmatched.

This clone was counted between two and nine times. All gene names here are mouse names. The read stops 1 residue short of the end of the CDR3; the missing end is completed from the germline J gene. This chain joins TRBV13-2 and TRBJ1-6, with D possibly matching TRBD1 (6 bases). TRBJ1-6 is labeled an ORF, and its function is uncertain. This CDR3 is built from 13 residues. Trimming took off 7 bases at V and 3 bases at J, with 8 bases between the two ends. Germline V gene data show CDR1 as NNHNN and CDR2 as SYGAGS (reference sequence). This chain's CDR3 is CASRDNYNSPLYF. CDR3 bases read: TGTGCCAGCCGGGACAACTATAATTCGCCCCTCTAC.

With regard to this clone: Gene names and germline match the mouse. Read sequence stops 1 residue before the CDR3 end, and the germline J gene provides the missing end. The gene calls are TRBV16 and TRBJ2-5; 10 bases match TRBD1. V lost 1 base, J lost 4 bases, and 2 bases stayed unmatched. This CDR3 is built from 15 residues. CDR1 is SGHSA and CDR2 is FRNQAP in the germline V gene. CDR3 residues: CASSLADRGEDTQYF. CDR3 bases read: TGTGCAAGCAGCTTAGCGGACAGGGGGGAAGACACCCAGTAC.

Comment on this clone: The germline and genes are mouse ones. The read halts 1 residue ahead of the CDR3 end, with the missing end drawn from the germline J gene. The chain carries TRBV13-2 and TRBJ2-3; TRBD2 matches 7 bases. The CDR3 covers 15 residues. Germline V CDR1 and CDR2: NNHNN, SYGAGS (reference sequence). J gave up 2 bases and V 1 base, and 4 bases lay outside the gene matches. The CDR3 reads CASGDRWGYAETLYF. The DNA read from the CDR3 is TGTGCCAGCGGTGATCGCTGGGGGTATGCAGAAACGCTGTAT.

As concerns this clone: Germline and genes here are mouse. The read halts 1 residue ahead of the CDR3 end, with the missing end drawn from the germline J gene. This chain joins TRBV31 and TRBJ2-3, with 12 bases lining up with TRBD2. The trim removed 5 bases at V and 1 base at J, leaving 4 bases unmatched. This CDR3 has 15 amino acids. CDR1 GKSSPN and CDR2 SITVG come from the germline V gene. The CDR3 bases that were read are TGTGCCTGGCGACTGGGGGGGCGCGGTGCAGAAACGCTGTAT. Translated, it gives CAWRLGGRGAETLY. The entire CDR3 reads CAWRLGGRGAETLYF.

On this clone: The genes are named according to mouse. The read halts 1 residue ahead of the CDR3 end, with the missing end drawn from the germline J gene. V gene TRBV31 combines with J gene TRBJ1-5; D is perhaps TRBD1 (6 bases). The germline gives CDR1 GKSSPN, CDR2 SITVG. The CDR3 has 14 residues. Trimming removed 0 bases from V and 4 bases from J, with 10 bases in between. The CDR3 loop reads CAWSLGGRNQAPLF. The part of the CDR3 DNA that was read is TGTGCCTGGAGTCTAGGGGGTCGAAACCAGGCTCCGCTT.